This T cell receptor (beta chain) was identified in a study of vaccination and CD4 T cells after COVID-19. This clonotype occurred a few times. The antigen is undetermined. CDR1 is MNHNS and CDR2 is SASEGT in the germline V gene. This CDR3 contains 16 residues. The germline V and J ends were trimmed by 5 bases and 0 bases, with 16 bases remaining between them. Sequencing of cultured CD4+ T cell DNA used the Oncomine TCR Beta short-read assay. The genomic DNA was obtained from cultured CD4+ T cells by extraction with the QIAamp micro DNA kit. TCRdb independently ran MiXCR on the PCR reads; one entry per CDR3 protein. The sample carries 23,000 or so distinct CDR3 sequences, around 64% recorded once. Treatment given: roughly 11-day PBMC culture with coronavirus spike peptide pools or control peptides (ViraFEST assay). Study conclusions and caveats: Only post-vaccination samples contained a median approximately 85% of the reactive clones in convalescent patients.

The TCR originated in a human donor who received a COVID-19 vaccine. V and J are TRBV6-1 and TRBJ1-2; D uncertain. Sequences were derived from CD4+ T cells from blood, cultured in vitro, sampled after SARS-CoV-2 vaccination. CDR3 DNA: TGTGCCAGCAGTACTTCTCCCGACGGAACTAACTATGGCTACACCTTC. This encodes CASSTSPDGTNYGYTF.